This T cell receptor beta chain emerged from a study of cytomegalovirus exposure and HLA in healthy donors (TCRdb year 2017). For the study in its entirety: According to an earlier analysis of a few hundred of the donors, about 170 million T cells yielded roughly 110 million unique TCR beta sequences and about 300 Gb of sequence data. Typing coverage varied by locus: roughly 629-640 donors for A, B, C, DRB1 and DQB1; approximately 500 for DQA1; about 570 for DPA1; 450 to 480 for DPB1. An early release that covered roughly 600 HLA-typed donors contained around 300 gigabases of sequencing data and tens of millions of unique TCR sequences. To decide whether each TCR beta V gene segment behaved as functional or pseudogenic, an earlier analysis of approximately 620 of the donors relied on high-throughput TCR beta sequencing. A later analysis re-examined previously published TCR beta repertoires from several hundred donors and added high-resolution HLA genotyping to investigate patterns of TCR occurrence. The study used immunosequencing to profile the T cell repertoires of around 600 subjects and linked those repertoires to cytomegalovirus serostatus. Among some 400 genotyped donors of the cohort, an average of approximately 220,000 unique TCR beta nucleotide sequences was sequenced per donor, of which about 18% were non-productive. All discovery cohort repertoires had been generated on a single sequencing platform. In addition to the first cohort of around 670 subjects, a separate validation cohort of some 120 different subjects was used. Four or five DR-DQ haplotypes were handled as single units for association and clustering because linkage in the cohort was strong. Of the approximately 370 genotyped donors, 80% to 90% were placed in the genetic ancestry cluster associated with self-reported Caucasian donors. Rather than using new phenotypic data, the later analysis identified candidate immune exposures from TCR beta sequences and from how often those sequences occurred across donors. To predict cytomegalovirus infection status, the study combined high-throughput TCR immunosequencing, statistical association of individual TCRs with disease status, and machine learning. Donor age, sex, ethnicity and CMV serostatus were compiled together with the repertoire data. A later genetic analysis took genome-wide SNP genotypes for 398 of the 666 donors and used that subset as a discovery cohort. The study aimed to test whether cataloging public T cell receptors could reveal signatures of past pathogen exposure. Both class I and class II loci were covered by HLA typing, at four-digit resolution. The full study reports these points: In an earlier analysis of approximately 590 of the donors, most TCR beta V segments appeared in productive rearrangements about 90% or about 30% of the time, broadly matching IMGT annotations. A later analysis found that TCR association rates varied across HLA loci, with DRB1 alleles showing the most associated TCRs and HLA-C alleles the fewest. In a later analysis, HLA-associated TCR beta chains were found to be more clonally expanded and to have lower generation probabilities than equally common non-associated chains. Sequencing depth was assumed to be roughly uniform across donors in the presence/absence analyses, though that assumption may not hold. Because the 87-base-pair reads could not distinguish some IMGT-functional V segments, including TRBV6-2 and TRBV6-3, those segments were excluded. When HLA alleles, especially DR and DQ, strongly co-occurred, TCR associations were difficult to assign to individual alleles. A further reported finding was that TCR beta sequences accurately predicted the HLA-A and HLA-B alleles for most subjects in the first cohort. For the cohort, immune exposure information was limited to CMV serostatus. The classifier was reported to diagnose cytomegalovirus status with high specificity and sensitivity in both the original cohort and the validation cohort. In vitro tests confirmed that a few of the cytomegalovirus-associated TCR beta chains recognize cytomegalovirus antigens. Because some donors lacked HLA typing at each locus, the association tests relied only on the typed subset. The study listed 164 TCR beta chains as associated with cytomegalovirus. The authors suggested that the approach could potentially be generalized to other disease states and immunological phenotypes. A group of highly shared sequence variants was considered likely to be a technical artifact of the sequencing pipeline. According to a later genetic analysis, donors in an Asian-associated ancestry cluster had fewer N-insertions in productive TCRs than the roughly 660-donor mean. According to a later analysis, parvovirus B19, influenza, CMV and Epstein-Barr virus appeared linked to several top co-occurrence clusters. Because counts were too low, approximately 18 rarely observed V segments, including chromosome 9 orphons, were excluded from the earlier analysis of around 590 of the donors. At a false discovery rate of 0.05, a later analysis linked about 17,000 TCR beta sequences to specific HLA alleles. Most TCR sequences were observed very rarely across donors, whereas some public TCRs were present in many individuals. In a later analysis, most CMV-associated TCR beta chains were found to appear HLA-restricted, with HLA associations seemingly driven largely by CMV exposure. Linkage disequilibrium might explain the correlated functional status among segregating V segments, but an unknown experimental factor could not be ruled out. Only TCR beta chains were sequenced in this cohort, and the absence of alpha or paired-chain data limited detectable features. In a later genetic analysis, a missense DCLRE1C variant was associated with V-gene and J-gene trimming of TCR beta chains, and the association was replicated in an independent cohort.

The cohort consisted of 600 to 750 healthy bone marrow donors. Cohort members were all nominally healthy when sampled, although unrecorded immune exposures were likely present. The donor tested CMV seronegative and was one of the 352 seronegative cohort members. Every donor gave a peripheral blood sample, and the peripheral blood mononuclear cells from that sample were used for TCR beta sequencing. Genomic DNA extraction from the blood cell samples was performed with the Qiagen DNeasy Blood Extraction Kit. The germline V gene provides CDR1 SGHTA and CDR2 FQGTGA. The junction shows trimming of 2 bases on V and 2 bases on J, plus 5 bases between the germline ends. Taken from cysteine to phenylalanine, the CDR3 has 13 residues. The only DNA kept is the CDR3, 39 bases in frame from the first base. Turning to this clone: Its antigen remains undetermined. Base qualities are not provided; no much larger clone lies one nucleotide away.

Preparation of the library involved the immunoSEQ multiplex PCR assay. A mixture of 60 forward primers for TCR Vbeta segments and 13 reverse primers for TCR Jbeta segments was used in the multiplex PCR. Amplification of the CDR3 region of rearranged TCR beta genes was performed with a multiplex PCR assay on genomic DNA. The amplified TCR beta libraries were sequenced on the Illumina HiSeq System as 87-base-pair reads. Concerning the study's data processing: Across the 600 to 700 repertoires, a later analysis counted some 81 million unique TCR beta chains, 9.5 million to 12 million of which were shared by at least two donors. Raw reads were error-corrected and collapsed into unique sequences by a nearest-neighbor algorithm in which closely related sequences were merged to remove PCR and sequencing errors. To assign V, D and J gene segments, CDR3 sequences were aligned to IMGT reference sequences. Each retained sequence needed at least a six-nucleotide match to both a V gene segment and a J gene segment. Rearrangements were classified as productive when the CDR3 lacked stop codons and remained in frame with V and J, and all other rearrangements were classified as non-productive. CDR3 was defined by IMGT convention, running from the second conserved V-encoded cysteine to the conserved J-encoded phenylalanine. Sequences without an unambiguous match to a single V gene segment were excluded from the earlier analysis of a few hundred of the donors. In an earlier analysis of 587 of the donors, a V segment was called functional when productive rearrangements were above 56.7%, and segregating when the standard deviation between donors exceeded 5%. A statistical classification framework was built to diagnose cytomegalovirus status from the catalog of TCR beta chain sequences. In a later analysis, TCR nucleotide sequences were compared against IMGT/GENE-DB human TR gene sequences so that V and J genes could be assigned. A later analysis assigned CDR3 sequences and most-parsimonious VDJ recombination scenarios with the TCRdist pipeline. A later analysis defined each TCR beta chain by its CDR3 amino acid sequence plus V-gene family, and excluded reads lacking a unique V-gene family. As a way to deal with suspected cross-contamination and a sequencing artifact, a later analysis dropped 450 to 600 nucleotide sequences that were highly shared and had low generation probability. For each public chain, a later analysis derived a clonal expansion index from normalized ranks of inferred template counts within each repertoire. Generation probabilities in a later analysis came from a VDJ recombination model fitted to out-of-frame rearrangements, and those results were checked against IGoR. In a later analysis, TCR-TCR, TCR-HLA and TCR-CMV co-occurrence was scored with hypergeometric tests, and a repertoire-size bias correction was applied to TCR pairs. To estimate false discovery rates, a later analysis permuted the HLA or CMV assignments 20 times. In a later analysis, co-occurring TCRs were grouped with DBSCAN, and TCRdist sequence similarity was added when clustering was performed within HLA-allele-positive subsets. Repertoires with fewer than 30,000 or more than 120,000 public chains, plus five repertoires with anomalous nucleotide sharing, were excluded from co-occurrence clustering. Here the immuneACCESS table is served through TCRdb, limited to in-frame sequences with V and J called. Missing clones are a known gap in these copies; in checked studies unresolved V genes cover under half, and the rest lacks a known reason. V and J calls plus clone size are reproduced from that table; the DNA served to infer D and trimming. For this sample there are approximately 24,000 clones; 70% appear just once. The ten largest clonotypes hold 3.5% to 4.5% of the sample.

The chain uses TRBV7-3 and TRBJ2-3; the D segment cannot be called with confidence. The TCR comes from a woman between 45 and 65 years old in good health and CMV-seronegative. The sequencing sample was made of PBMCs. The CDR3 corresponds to CASSLQFTDTQYF. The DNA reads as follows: TGTGCCAGCAGCTTACAGTTCACAGATACGCAGTATTTT.